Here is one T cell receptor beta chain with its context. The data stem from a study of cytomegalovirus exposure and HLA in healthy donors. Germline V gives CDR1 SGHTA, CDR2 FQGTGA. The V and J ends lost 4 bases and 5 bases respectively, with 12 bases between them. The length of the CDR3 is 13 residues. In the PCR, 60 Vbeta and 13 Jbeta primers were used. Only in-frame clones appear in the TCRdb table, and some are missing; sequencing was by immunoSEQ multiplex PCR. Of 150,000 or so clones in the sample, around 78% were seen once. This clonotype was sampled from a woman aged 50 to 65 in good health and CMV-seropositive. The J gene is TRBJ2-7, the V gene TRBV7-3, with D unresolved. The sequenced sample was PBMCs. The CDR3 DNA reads TGTGCCAGCAGCTCATCCAATCGGGACGAGCAGTACTTC. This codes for CASSSSNRDEQYF.